These 25 T cell receptor beta chains came from one sample sequenced in a study of control samples from healthy donors and cancer patients. Here immunoSEQ multiplex PCR was the method, and the copy in TCRdb shows in-frame clones only, minus some. The data show 98,000 or so clones, with about 79% seen just once and roughly 10% held by the top ten. Sequencing input: blood. Every receptor here comes from a woman aged 30 to 39 in good health.

The chain recombines TRBV2 with TRBJ1-1; possibly TRBD1 for D (5 bases). Trimming stripped 7 bases from V and 4 bases from J, with 13 bases between. The CDR3 contains 13 residues. CDR1 and CDR2 from the germline V gene are SNHLY and FYNNEI. This CDR3 reads CASNWGRGTEAFF. The CDR3 DNA reads as TGTGCCAGCAATTGGGGCCGGGGCACTGAAGCTTTCTTT.

This chain uses TRBV7-2 with TRBJ2-7, with D perhaps given as TRBD1 or TRBD2 (5 bases each). V lost 5 bases to trimming and J lost 6 bases, with 11 bases between them. Germline V gene lookup returns CDR1 SGHTA and CDR2 FQGNSA. The CDR3 runs 12 residues. The CDR3 DNA is TGTGCCAGCAGCGTCTGGGGGAGCGAGCAGTACTTC. It translates to CASSVWGSEQYF. Based on the CDR3 plus reference TRBV7-2 and TRBJ2-7, the full variable domain is GAGVSQSPSNKVTEKGKDVELRCDPISGHTALYWYRQSLGQGLEFLIYFQGNSAPDKSGLPSDRFSAERTGGSVSTLTIQRTQQEDSAVYLCASSVWGSEQYFGPGTRLTVT.

The chain carries TRBV19 and TRBJ1-1; D is unclear. This CDR3 spans 14 amino acids. CDR1 LNHDA and CDR2 SQIVND come from the germline V gene (reference sequence). Trimming removed 5 bases at V and 6 bases at J, with 16 bases between. The CDR3 region is CASSARRSAAEAFF. The CDR3 DNA is TGTGCCAGTAGTGCCCGGAGGTCGGCCGCTGAAGCTTTCTTT.

V gene TRBV7-6 combines with J gene TRBJ2-1; D unclear. CDR1 is SGHVS and CDR2 is FNYEAQ in the germline V gene. Trimming took 3 bases from V and 3 from J, leaving 6 bases between them. The CDR3 consists of 13 residues. CDR3 amino acids: CASSLQRYNEQFF. For the CDR3, the DNA is TGTGCCAGCAGCTTGCAGCGCTACAATGAGCAGTTCTTC. Complete variable domain (other parts from reference TRBV7-6 and TRBJ2-1): GAGVSQSPRYKVTKRGQDVALRCDPISGHVSLYWYRQALGQGPEFLTYFNYEAQQDKSGLPNDRFSAERPEGSISTLTIQRTEQRDSAMYRCASSLQRYNEQFFGPGTRLTVL.

This clone was counted between two and nine times. The chain couples TRBV7-2 to TRBJ1-5; D is possibly TRBD1 (5 bases). CDR3 length equals 15 residues. Germline CDR1 is SGHTA and CDR2 is FQGNSA. The germline V and J ends were trimmed by 1 base and 1 base, with 8 bases remaining between them. CDR3 loop: CASSLGRGSNQPQHF. The CDR3 nucleotides are TGTGCCAGCAGCTTAGGGCGGGGGAGCAATCAGCCCCAGCATTTT.

V and J are TRBV12-3 or TRBV12-4 and TRBJ1-1; 8 bases are a match to TRBD1. The CDR3 is made up of 13 amino acids. Trimming removed 7 bases from V and 5 bases from J; junction bases left unmatched: 6. The CDR3, as DNA: TGTGCCAGCACCAAGACAGGGGTAACTGAAGCTTTCTTT. Translation: CASTKTGVTEAFF.

The chain links TRBV18 to TRBJ1-3, with D possibly TRBD1 on 6 matching bases. Per germline, CDR1 KGHSH and CDR2 LQKENI. The V end lost 3 bases, the J end lost 0 bases, and 9 bases lay between the germline ends. The CDR3 spans 15 residues. CDR3 in amino acids: CASSPGQISGNTIYF. The DNA of the CDR3 is TGTGCCAGCTCACCGGGACAAATCTCTGGAAACACCATATATTTT.

This clone came up once. The V gene is TRBV7-8, the J gene TRBJ1-3; D is unresolved. The CDR3 has 18 residues. Trimming left V 0 bases short and J 3 bases short, with 18 bases between. Germline CDR1 SGHVS, CDR2 FQNEAQ. The CDR3 reads CASSLAVPGWTIGNTIYF. DNA for the CDR3: TGTGCCAGCAGCTTAGCGGTTCCGGGTTGGACGATTGGAAACACCATATATTTT.

The chain has TRBV7-9 and TRBJ1-2; possibly TRBD1 for D (5 bases). V shed 1 base and J shed 2 bases, with 5 bases lying between them. CDR3 size: 13 residues. Germline V gives CDR1 SEHNR, CDR2 FQNEAQ (reference sequence). The CDR3 DNA reads as TGTGCCAGCAGCTTAGGGGGGAACTATGGCTACACCTTC. Encoded protein: CASSLGGNYGYTF.

This clone showed up just once. The J gene is TRBJ2-7, the V gene TRBV7-2; 8 bases map to TRBD2. J was trimmed by 1 base and V by 5 bases; bases with no gene match: 10. Germline CDR1 is SGHTA and CDR2 is FQGNSA. CDR3 length equals 16 residues. CDR3: CASSPHLGGGSYEQYF. The CDR3 DNA reads TGTGCCAGCAGCCCTCACCTTGGCGGGGGGTCCTACGAGCAGTACTTC.

The J gene is TRBJ1-2, the V gene TRBV14; possibly TRBD1 for D (5 bases). Trimming stripped 0 bases from V and 4 bases from J, with 9 bases between. This CDR3 has 14 amino acids. Germline-derived CDR1 and CDR2 are SGHDN and FVKESK. The DNA of the CDR3 is TGTGCCAGCAGCCAAGAAGTGGGGGGCTATGGCTACACCTTC. Translation: CASSQEVGGYGYTF.

The chain uses TRBV7-2 and TRBJ1-2; the D is unclear. Trimming took off 0 bases at V and 1 base at J, with 9 bases between the two ends. The length of the CDR3 is 15 residues. Germline CDR1 SGHTA, CDR2 FQGNSA. The CDR3 DNA reads TGTGCCAGCAGCTTAGCCCCCGTCAGTAACTATGGCTACACCTTC. Its translation is CASSLAPVSNYGYTF.

This CDR3 reads CASSVGAVSGNTIYF. CDR3 nucleotides: TGTGCCAGCAGCGTAGGTGCAGTCTCTGGAAACACCATATATTTT. This rearrangement joins TRBV9 to TRBJ1-3; D is ambiguous. The CDR3 spans 15 residues. V was trimmed by 0 bases and J by 0 bases, leaving 7 bases between them. Per germline, CDR1 SGDLS and CDR2 YYNGEE.

The chain uses TRBV9 and TRBJ2-7, with TRBD1 matching 7 bases. With V trimmed by 3 bases and J by 0 bases, 3 bases remained unmatched. The CDR3 length is 14 residues. CDR1 is SGDLS, CDR2 YYNGEE, per germline. The CDR3 sequence is CASSAWDSSYEQYF. DNA of the CDR3: TGTGCCAGCAGCGCCTGGGACAGCTCCTACGAGCAGTACTTC.

This rearrangement joins TRBV9 to TRBJ2-2; D is unclear. The CDR3 sequence is 13 residues long. The germline V and J ends were trimmed by 0 bases and 6 bases, with 6 bases remaining between them. The V gene's germline CDR1 is SGDLS and CDR2 YYNGEE. The CDR3 nucleotides are TGTGCCAGCAGCGTAGAAGGGTCCGGGGAGCTGTTTTTT. It encodes CASSVEGSGELFF.

V is TRBV24-1 and J is TRBJ2-1; D possibly corresponds to TRBD2 (5 bases). The CDR3 runs 12 residues. Trimming removed 0 bases from V and 12 bases from J, with 8 bases in between. Germline CDR1 is KGHDR and CDR2 is SFDVKD. The DNA for the CDR3 is TGTGCCACCAGTGATTTGCGGGGTCGGCAGTTCTTC. It encodes CATSDLRGRQFF.

V usage is TRBV15 and J usage is TRBJ1-5; D perhaps matches TRBD1 (5 bases). V was clipped by 3 bases and J by 6 bases, with 21 bases between them. The CDR3 contains 17 residues. Looked up from germline, CDR1 is LNHNV and CDR2 is YYDKDF (reference sequence). DNA of the CDR3: TGTGCCACCAGCAGGGTAACTCTTTCCGGGGGGGGTCAGCCCCAGCATTTT. It translates to CATSRVTLSGGGQPQHF.

The rearrangement links TRBV30 to TRBJ2-4; D unclear. Germline V gene data show CDR1 as GTSNPN and CDR2 as SVGIG (reference sequence). V lost 5 bases to trimming and J lost 1 base, with 15 bases between them. This CDR3 spans 15 amino acids. The CDR3 region is CAWGTALRAKNIQYF. The DNA of the CDR3 is TGTGCCTGGGGCACGGCTCTTAGGGCCAAAAACATTCAGTACTTC.

V is TRBV7-2 and J is TRBJ1-1; D remains ambiguous. Per germline, CDR1 SGHTA and CDR2 FQGNSA. Deletions cut 1 base from V and 6 bases from J, with 9 bases between. CDR3 length equals 13 residues. As DNA, the CDR3 is TGTGCCAGCAGCTTAGGGCAGGCCTCTGAAGCTTTCTTT. Its protein is CASSLGQASEAFF.

The V and J genes are TRBV15 and TRBJ2-3; 8 nucleotides match TRBD1. The CDR3 loop spans 21 amino acids. Losses at the gene ends were 0 bases for V and 2 bases for J; bases not matched to a gene: 19. CDR1 and CDR2 from the germline V gene are LNHNV and YYDKDF (reference sequence). In nucleotides, the CDR3 is TGTGCCACCAGCAGAGACCTAGGGCCCGGAGGGGACAGGCTCACCACAGATACGCAGTATTTT. Amino acid sequence: CATSRDLGPGGDRLTTDTQYF.

This sequence joins TRBV19 and TRBJ1-3; D is uncertain. Trimming took off 1 base at V and 0 bases at J, with 10 bases between the two ends. Germline CDR1 and CDR2: LNHDA and SQIVND (reference sequence). The CDR3 sequence is 16 residues long. CDR3 DNA sequence: TGTGCCAGTAGTATAGGTCGTACACCCTCTGGAAACACCATATATTTT. Its translation is CASSIGRTPSGNTIYF.

V usage is TRBV7-8 and J usage is TRBJ2-1; 9 bases map to TRBD1. The junction had 1 base not matched to a gene; V was cut back by 3 bases and J by 7 bases. This CDR3 contains 13 residues. Germline V gene data show CDR1 as SGHVS and CDR2 as FQNEAQ. The CDR3 sequence is CASSFGQGNEQFF. Written as DNA, the CDR3 is TGTGCCAGCAGCTTTGGACAGGGGAATGAGCAGTTCTTC.

The chain couples TRBV5-1 to TRBJ1-1; a weak D match, TRBD1 (5 bases). Germline CDR1 SGHRS, CDR2 YFSETQ. The ends were cut back, 0 bases at V and 1 base at J, with 10 bases in the middle. The CDR3 has 15 amino acids. This CDR3 reads CASSLGGQKNTEAFF. CDR3 in DNA: TGCGCCAGCAGCTTGGGGGGCCAGAAGAACACTGAAGCTTTCTTT.

This clone was counted a few times. The chain uses TRBV5-4 and TRBJ1-4; no firm D call. This CDR3 has 13 residues. With 0 bases removed from V and 3 bases from J, the gap between germline ends came to 3 bases. Germline V gene lookup returns CDR1 SGHNT and CDR2 YYREEE (reference sequence). The DNA of the CDR3 is TGTGCCAGCAGCTTGGAGTCTAATGAAAAACTGTTTTTT. Amino acid sequence: CASSLESNEKLFF.

V is TRBV6-5 and J is TRBJ2-2; 10 bases line up with TRBD2. CDR1 MNHEY and CDR2 SVGAGI come from the germline V gene. V gave up 8 bases and J gave up 6 bases; unmatched junction bases: 3. The CDR3 loop spans 13 amino acids. CDR3 region: CASSTSGPGELFF. The CDR3 nucleotides read TGTGCCAGCTCGACTAGCGGGCCCGGGGAGCTGTTTTTT.